Each of the 13 T cell receptor beta chains below was sequenced from the same sample in a study of shared clonotypes between healthy human individuals. Generated by immunoSEQ multiplex PCR, the TCRdb table keeps only in-frame clones and is missing some. The sample includes fewer than 850,000 clones, 95% to 97% of them seen just once. Cells designated naive CD8 were CD45RO-negative and were positively selected for CCR7, with terminally differentiated effector memory CD45RA+ cells excluded. The material sequenced was naive CD8+ T cells sorted from blood. All receptors come from a man aged 25-45 years in good health.

The rearrangement links TRBV13 to TRBJ2-3; TRBD2 agrees at 13 bases. The CDR3 consists of 16 residues. The ends lost 5 bases at V and 1 base at J; junction bases unmatched: 3. The germline gives CDR1 PRHDT, CDR2 FYEKMQ (reference sequence). The DNA for the CDR3 is TGTGCCAGCAGCGACGGACTAGCGGGGGGCACAGATACGCAGTATTTT. It is translated as CASSDGLAGGTDTQYF.

The V gene is TRBV5-1, the J gene TRBJ2-7, with unresolved D. Trimming took off 0 bases at V and 2 bases at J, with 12 bases between the two ends. Germline V lookup: CDR1 SGHRS, CDR2 YFSETQ. The CDR3 is 15 residues long. The CDR3 DNA reads as TGCGCCAGCAGCTTGGGAGCGCGCGTAGCCTACGAGCAGTACTTC. Residues: CASSLGARVAYEQYF.

The J gene is TRBJ2-7, the V gene TRBV10-3; 7 bases match TRBD1. V lost 4 bases to trimming and J lost 3 bases; unmatched junction nucleotides: 6. The V gene's germline CDR1 is ENHRY and CDR2 SYGVKD. The CDR3 extends over 14 amino acids. The CDR3: CAISAWDSNYEQYF. The CDR3 DNA sequence: TGTGCCATCAGTGCGTGGGACAGTAACTACGAGCAGTACTTC.

The chain joins TRBV19 to TRBJ1-1, with a possible D match to TRBD1 (6 bases). The V end lost 1 base, the J end lost 1 base, and 10 bases lay between the germline ends. Germline V lookup: CDR1 LNHDA, CDR2 SQIVND (reference sequence). CDR3 length: 15 amino acids. The CDR3 bases are TGTGCCAGTAGTATAGTCCCAGGGGCGAACACTGAAGCTTTCTTT. Amino acids: CASSIVPGANTEAFF.

This chain links TRBV28 with TRBJ2-7; 9 bases map to TRBD2. V shed 1 base and J 0 bases; nucleotides not matched to a gene: 1. There are 15 residues in the CDR3. Germline V gene sequence: CDR1 MDHEN, CDR2 SYDVKM. The chain's CDR3 is CASSLLLAGSYEQYF. The DNA of the CDR3 is TGTGCCAGCAGTTTATTACTAGCGGGCTCCTACGAGCAGTACTTC.

The chain employs TRBV5-6 and TRBJ1-1; the match to TRBD1 covers 7 bases. Trimming removed 2 bases from V and 11 bases from J; junction bases left unmatched: 9. This CDR3 spans 13 amino acids. Germline loops: CDR1 SGHDT, CDR2 YYEEEE. The CDR3 spells CASSLGEGAAAFF. The CDR3 DNA sequence: TGTGCCAGCAGCTTAGGGGAGGGGGCGGCGGCTTTCTTT.

Details on this clone: At one of its ends the junction is not consistent with the germline gene, which may arise from a read error. V and J are TRBV28 and TRBJ2-7; D might be TRBD1 (6 bases). The CDR3 totals 19 residues. Germline CDR1 MDHEN, CDR2 SYDVKM. The CDR3 loop is CASSQQVLTGHFFSDEQYF. In DNA form, the CDR3 reads TGTGCCAGCAGCCAACAGGTTTTAACGGGACACTTTTTCTCCGACGAGCAGTACTTC.

The chain joins TRBV29-1 to TRBJ2-2; D is unresolved. Germline values: CDR1 SQVTM, CDR2 ANQGSEA. The CDR3 spans 13 residues. V was clipped by 6 bases and J by 5 bases, with 13 bases between them. The CDR3 coding sequence is TGCAGCGTCCGTGACGCCGTTACCGGGGAGCTGTTTTTT. It translates to CSVRDAVTGELFF.

This clone was found once. V gene TRBV6-5 combines with J gene TRBJ2-3; tentatively, D is TRBD1 or TRBD2 (5 bases each). Between the trimmed V and J ends, which lost 0 bases and 5 bases, there was a span of 15 bases. The CDR3 sequence is 16 residues long. Germline CDR1 MNHEY, CDR2 SVGAGI. The CDR3 DNA follows: TGTGCCAGCAGTTACTCGACCGGCAGGGCGGGAGATACGCAGTATTTT. Translating it yields CASSYSTGRAGDTQYF.

V and J are TRBV7-9 and TRBJ1-4; 7 bases align to TRBD1. The CDR3 has 15 residues. The V gene end was trimmed by 6 bases and the J gene end by 3 bases; junction bases not matched to a gene: 7. Per the germline V gene, CDR1 is SEHNR and CDR2 is FQNEAQ (reference sequence). CDR3 amino acids: CASSNQGEANEKLFF. CDR3 DNA: TGTGCCAGCAGTAATCAGGGGGAGGCTAATGAAAAACTGTTTTTT.

This clone has just one count. The CDR3 bases are TGTGCCAGCAGGCCCCTGAGCAATGAGCAGTTCTTC. This codes for CASRPLSNEQFF. The V gene is TRBV7-9, the J gene TRBJ2-1; D is undetermined. Trimming shortened V by 6 bases and J by 6 bases, and 9 bases separated the two germline ends. There are 12 residues in the CDR3. CDR1 and CDR2 from the germline V gene are SEHNR and FQNEAQ (reference sequence).

The V call is TRBV10-3, the J call TRBJ1-2; no clear D. V was clipped by 6 bases and J by 0 bases, with 17 bases between them. CDR3 length: 16 residues. From germline, CDR1 is ENHRY and CDR2 SYGVKD. The CDR3 DNA follows: TGTGCCATCAGCAGAGAGCGGACTACTCCTAACTATGGCTACACCTTC. Its translation: CAISRERTTPNYGYTF.

The rearrangement joins TRBV28 to TRBJ1-5; a weak D match, TRBD1 (6 bases). Germline lookup yields CDR1 MDHEN and CDR2 SYDVKM. Between the trimmed V and J ends, which lost 4 bases and 0 bases, there was a span of 16 bases. CDR3 length equals 17 residues. The CDR3 DNA is TGTGCCAGCAGTTCCCCCTCGACAGGCTATAGCAATCAGCCCCAGCATTTT. Protein sequence: CASSSPSTGYSNQPQHF.